The entry that follows covers one T cell receptor beta chain sequence. Its target is not known. The method was immunoSEQ multiplex PCR; TCRdb's version includes in-frame clones alone and lacks a portion of them. There are some 2,500,000 clones in the sample; roughly 93% occur only once, and 0.36% lies in the top ten. CDR3 length: 15 amino acids. Trimming removed 4 bases from V and 3 bases from J; junction bases left unmatched: 4. Germline-derived CDR1 and CDR2 are MNHNS and SASEGT. The data derive from a study of shared clonotypes between healthy human individuals. Study context: Each donor contributed plates that comprised three CD4 naive, three CD4 memory, two CD8 naive and one CD8 memory. Overall study findings and caveats: Despite large depth, sorted-subset datasets appeared incompletely sequenced.

This chain uses TRBV6-1 with TRBJ2-1, with 9 bases matching TRBD2. The source is a young man in good health. Some clones in this sample may be carry-over from other donors' samples. The sample consisted of naive CD4+ T cells from PBMCs. Indicated subset: CD45RA+ positively selected. The CDR3 sequence is CASSAAGGNYNEQFF. The CDR3, as DNA: TGTGCCAGCAGTGCGGCGGGAGGGAACTACAATGAGCAGTTCTTC.